What follows describes a single T cell receptor beta chain. TCRdb fed the 5' RACE reads into MiXCR, producing one record per CDR3 protein. The table includes about 42,000 distinct CDR3 sequences, 25% to 35% detected once. Germline CDR1 SGHRS, CDR2 YFSETQ. The V gene end was trimmed by 3 bases and the J gene end by 4 bases; junction bases not matched to a gene: 7. This CDR3 contains 16 residues. The clonotype originates from a female donor with breast cancer. V is TRBV5-1 and J is TRBJ2-1; 10 bases agree with TRBD1. Sequencing was done on a sample of tumor-infiltrating memory CD4+ T cells sorted from the breast tumor. Subset here: memory CD4+ T cells, CD4+CD45RO+CD25-. The CDR3 nucleotides read TGCGCCAGCAGCTCAAATCCGGGACAGGGGTACAATGAGCAGTTCTTC. As protein: CASSSNPGQGYNEQFF.